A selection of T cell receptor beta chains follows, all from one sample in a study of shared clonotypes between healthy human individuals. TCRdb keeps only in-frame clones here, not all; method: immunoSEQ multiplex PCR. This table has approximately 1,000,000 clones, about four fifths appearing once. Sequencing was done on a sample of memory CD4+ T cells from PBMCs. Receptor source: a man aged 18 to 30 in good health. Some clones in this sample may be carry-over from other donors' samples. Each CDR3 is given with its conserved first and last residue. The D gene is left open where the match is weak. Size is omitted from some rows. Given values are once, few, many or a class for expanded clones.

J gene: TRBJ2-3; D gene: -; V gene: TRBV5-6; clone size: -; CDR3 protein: CASSLEVLSLPADTQYF; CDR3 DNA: TGTGCCAGCAGCTTGGAGGTCCTCTCCTTACCCGCAGATACGCAGTATTTT
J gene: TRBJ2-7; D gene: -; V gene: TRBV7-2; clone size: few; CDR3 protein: CASSLDFLEQYF; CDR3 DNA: TGTGCCAGCAGCTTAGACTTCCTCGAGCAGTACTTC
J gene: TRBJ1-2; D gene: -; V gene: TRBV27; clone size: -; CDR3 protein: CASSLQGGGYTF; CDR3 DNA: TGTGCCAGCAGTTTGCAAGGAGGGGGCTACACCTTC
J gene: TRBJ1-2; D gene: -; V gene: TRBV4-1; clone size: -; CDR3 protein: CASSQERGTNYGYTF; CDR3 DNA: TGCGCCAGCAGCCAAGAGAGGGGGACTAACTATGGCTACACCTTC
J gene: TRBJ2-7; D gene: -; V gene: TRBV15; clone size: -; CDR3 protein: CATSSLRISYEQYF; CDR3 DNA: TGTGCCACCAGCAGCCTGCGCATTTCCTACGAGCAGTACTTC
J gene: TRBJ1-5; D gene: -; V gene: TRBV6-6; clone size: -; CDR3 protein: CASRQGGNQPQHF; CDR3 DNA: TGTGCCAGCAGGCAAGGGGGCAATCAGCCCCAGCATTTT
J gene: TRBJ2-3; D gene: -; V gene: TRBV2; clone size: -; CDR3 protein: CASRLGPTQGQYF; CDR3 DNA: TGTGCCAGCAGATTGGGACCAACTCAGGGGCAGTATTTT
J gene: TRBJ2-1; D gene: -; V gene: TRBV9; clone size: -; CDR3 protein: CASSVAVGLSEQFF; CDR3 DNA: TGTGCCAGCAGCGTAGCAGTAGGGTTAAGTGAGCAGTTCTTC
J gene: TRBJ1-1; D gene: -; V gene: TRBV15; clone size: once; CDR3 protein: CATSRAAVNTEAFF; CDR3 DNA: TGTGCCACCAGCAGAGCGGCGGTGAACACTGAAGCTTTCTTT
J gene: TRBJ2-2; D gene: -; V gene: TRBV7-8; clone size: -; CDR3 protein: CASSHRAQLTGELFF; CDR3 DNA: TGTGCCAGCAGCCACCGGGCACAGTTGACCGGGGAGCTGTTTTTT
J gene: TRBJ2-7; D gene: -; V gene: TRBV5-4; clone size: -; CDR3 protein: CASSLWGRSSYEQYF; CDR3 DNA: TGTGCCAGCAGCTTGTGGGGGAGGAGCTCCTACGAGCAGTACTTC
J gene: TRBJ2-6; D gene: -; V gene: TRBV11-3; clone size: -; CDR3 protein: CASSLRASTDGANVLTF; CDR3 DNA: TGTGCCAGCAGCTTGAGGGCTAGCACTGATGGGGCCAACGTCCTGACTTTC
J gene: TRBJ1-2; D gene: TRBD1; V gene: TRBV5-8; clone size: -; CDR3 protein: CASSRDRFYGYTF; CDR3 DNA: TGTGCCAGCAGCCGGGACAGATTCTATGGCTACACCTTC
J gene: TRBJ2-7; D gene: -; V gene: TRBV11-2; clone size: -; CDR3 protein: CASSSLRGIHSYEQYF; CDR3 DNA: TGTGCCAGCAGCTCGCTAAGGGGGATCCATTCCTACGAGCAGTACTTC
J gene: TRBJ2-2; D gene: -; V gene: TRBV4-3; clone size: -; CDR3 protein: CASSQGRATGELFF; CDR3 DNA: TGCGCCAGCAGCCAAGGCAGGGCCACCGGGGAGCTGTTTTTT
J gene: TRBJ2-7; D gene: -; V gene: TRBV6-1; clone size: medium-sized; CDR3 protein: CASSRGQGTNEQYF; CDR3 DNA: TGTGCCAGCAGCCGGGGCCAAGGTACAAACGAGCAGTACTTC
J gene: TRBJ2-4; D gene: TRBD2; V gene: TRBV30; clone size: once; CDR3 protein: CAWIAGGPLAKNIQYF; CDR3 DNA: TGTGCCTGGATAGCGGGAGGGCCATTAGCCAAAAACATTCAGTACTTC
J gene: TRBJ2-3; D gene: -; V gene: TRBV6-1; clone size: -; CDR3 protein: CASSAPRPDTQYF; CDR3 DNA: TGTGCCAGCAGTGCCCCCAGGCCAGATACGCAGTATTTT
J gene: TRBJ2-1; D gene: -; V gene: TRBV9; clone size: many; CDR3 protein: CASSVAPSLENEQFF; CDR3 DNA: TGTGCCAGCAGCGTAGCCCCTTCTCTGGAGAATGAGCAGTTCTTC
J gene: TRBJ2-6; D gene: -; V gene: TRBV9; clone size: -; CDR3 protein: CASSPPGSGANVLTF; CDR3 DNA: TGTGCCAGCAGCCCTCCAGGCTCTGGGGCCAACGTCCTGACTTTC
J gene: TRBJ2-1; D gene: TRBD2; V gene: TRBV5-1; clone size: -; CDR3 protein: CASSIGTSGLEQFF; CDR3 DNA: TGCGCCAGCAGCATCGGGACTAGCGGACTAGAGCAGTTCTTC
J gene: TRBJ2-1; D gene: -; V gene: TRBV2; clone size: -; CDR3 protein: CASSDPGSYNEQFF; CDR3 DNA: TGTGCCAGCAGTGATCCCGGCTCCTACAATGAGCAGTTCTTC
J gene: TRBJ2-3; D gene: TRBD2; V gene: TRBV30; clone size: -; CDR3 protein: CAWSVPSGRIRDTQYF; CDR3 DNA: TGTGCCTGGAGTGTACCTAGCGGGAGAATACGGGATACGCAGTATTTT
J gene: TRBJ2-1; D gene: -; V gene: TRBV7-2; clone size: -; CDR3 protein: CASSLDLYNEQFF; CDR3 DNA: TGTGCCAGCAGCTTGGACCTATACAATGAGCAGTTCTTC